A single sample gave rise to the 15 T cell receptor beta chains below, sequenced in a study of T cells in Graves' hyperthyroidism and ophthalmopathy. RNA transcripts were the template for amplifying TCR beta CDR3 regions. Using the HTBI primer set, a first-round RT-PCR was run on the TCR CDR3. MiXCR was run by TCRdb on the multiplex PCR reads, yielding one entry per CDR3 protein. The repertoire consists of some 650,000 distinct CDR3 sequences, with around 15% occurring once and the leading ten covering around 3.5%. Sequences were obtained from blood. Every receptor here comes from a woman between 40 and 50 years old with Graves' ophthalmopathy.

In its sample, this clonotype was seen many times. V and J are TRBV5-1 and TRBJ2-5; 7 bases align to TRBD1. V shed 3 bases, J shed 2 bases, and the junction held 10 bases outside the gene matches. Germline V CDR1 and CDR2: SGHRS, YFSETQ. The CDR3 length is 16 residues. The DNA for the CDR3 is TGCGCCAGCAGCTCGCTTCCCGGGACAGCACAAGAGACCCAGTACTTC. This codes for CASSSLPGTAQETQYF.

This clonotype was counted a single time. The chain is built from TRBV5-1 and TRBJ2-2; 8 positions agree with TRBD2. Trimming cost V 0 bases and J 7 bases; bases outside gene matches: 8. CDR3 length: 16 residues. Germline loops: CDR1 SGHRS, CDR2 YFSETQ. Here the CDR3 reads CASSLVLADYSGELFF. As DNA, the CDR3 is TGCGCCAGCAGCTTGGTACTAGCGGACTACAGCGGGGAGCTGTTTTTT.

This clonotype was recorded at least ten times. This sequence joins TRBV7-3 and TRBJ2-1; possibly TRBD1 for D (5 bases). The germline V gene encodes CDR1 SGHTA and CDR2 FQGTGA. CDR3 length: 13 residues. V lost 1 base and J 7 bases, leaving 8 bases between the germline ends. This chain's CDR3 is CASSLSRDNEQFF. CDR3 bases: TGTGCCAGCAGCTTAAGCAGGGATAATGAGCAGTTCTTC.

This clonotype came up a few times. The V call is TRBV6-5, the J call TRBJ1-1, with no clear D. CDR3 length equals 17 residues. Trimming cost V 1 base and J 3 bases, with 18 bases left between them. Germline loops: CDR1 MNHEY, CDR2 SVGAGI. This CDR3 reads CASSYFTSWGEDTEAFF. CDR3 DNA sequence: TGTGCCAGCAGTTACTTTACCTCCTGGGGTGAGGACACTGAAGCTTTCTTT.

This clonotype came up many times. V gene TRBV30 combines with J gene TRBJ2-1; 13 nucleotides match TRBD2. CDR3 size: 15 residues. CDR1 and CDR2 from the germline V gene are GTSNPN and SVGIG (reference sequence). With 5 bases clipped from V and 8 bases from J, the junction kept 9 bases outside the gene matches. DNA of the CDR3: TGTGCCTGGGCCATCACTAGCGGGGGGGTTTATGAGCAGTTCTTC. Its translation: CAWAITSGGVYEQFF. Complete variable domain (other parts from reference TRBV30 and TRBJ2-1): SQTIHQWPATLVQPVGSPLSLECTVEGTSNPNLYWYRQAAGRGLQLLFYSVGIGQISSEVPQNLSASRPQDRQFILSSKKLLLSDSGFYLCAWAITSGGVYEQFFGPGTRLTVL.

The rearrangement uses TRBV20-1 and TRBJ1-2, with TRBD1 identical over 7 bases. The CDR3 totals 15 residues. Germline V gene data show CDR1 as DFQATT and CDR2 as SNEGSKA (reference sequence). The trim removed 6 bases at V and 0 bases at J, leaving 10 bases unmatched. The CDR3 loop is CSAQGGTGANYGYTF. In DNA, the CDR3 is TGCAGTGCCCAGGGGGGAACGGGAGCTAACTATGGCTACACCTTC.

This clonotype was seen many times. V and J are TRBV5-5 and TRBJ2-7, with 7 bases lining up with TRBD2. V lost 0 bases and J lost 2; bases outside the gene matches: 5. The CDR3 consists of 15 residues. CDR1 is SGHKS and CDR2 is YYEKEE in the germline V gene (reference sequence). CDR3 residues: CASSLGSGQTYEQYF. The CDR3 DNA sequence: TGTGCCAGCAGCTTGGGTAGCGGGCAAACCTACGAGCAGTACTTC.

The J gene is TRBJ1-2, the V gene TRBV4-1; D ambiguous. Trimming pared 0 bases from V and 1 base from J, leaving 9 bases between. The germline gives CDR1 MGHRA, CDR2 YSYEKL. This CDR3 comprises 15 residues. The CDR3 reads CASSQESQVNYGYTF. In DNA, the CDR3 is TGCGCCAGCAGCCAAGAGTCGCAGGTTAACTATGGCTACACCTTC.

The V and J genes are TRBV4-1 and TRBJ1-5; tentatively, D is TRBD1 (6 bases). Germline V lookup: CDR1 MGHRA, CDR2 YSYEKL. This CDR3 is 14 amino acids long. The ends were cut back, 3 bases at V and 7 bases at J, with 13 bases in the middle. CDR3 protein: CASSQGAVGQPQHF. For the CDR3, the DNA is TGCGCCAGCAGCCAGGGGGCCGTTGGGCAGCCCCAGCATTTT.

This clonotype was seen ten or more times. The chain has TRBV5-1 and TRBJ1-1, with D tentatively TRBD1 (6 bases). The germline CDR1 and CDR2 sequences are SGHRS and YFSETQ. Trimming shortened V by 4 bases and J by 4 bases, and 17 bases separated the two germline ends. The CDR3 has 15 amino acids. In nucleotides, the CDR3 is TGCGCCAGCAGCCCGGACAGTCAGAGGGGCACTGAAGCTTTCTTT. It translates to CASSPDSQRGTEAFF. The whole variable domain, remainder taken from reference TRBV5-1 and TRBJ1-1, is KAGVTQTPRYLIKTRGQQVTLSCSPISGHRSVSWYQQTPGQGLQFLFEYFSETQRNKGNFPGRFSGRQFSNSRSEMNVSTLELGDSALYLCASSPDSQRGTEAFFGQGTRLTVV.

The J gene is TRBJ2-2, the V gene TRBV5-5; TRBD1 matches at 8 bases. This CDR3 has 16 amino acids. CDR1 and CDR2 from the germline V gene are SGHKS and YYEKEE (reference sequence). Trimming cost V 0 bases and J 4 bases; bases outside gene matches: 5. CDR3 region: CASSLATGALTGELFF. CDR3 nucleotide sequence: TGTGCCAGCAGCTTGGCGACAGGGGCGCTCACCGGGGAGCTGTTTTTT.

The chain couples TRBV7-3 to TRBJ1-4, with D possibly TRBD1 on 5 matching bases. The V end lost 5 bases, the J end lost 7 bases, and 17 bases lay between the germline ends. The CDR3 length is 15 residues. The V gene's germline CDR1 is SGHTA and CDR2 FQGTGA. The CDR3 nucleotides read TGTGCCAGCAGCACGCAGGGTACGCCCCGTGAAAAACTGTTTTTT. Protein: CASSTQGTPREKLFF. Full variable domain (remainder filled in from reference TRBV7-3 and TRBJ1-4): GAGVSQTPSNKVTEKGKYVELRCDPISGHTALYWYRQSLGQGPEFLIYFQGTGAADDSGLPNDRFFAVRPEGSVSTLKIQRTERGDSAVYLCASSTQGTPREKLFFGSGTQLSVL.

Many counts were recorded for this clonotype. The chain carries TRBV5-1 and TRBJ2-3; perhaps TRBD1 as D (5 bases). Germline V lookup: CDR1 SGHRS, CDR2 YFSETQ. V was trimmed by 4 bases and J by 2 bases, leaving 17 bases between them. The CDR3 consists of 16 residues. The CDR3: CASSKDTGSVTDTQYF. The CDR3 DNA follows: TGCGCCAGCAGCAAAGACACAGGATCGGTCACAGATACGCAGTATTTT.

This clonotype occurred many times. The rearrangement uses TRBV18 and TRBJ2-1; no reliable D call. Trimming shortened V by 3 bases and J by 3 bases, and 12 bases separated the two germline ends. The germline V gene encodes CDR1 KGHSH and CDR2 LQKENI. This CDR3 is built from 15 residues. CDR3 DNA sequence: TGTGCCAGCTCACCTCTAGAAGGTTTCTACAATGAGCAGTTCTTC. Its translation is CASSPLEGFYNEQFF.

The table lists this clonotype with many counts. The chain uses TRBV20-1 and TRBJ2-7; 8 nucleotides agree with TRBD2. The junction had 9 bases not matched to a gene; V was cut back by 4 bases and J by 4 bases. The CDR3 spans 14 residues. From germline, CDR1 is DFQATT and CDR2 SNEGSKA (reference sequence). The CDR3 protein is CSATDVTSGYEQYF. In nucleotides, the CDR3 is TGCAGTGCTACCGATGTTACTAGCGGATACGAGCAGTACTTC.